These 10 T cell receptor beta chains were sequenced from one sample in a study of T cells after yellow fever vaccination. TCRdb passed the 5' RACE reads through MiXCR, listing each CDR3 protein once. The sample consists of 300,000 to 400,000 distinct CDR3 sequences, roughly 8.6% of them appearing once. The specimen was PBMCs, collected approximately 40 days after the first yellow fever vaccination. These receptors all come from a man aged 18 to 29 who received the YFV17D yellow fever vaccine.

This clonotype appeared a few times. The chain carries TRBV5-1 and TRBJ2-2; D not certain. With 0 bases removed from V and 1 base from J, the gap between germline ends came to 7 bases. Per germline, CDR1 SGHRS and CDR2 YFSETQ. This CDR3 has 15 amino acids. DNA for the CDR3: TGCGCCAGCAGCTTGGCCTGGGGGAACACCGGGGAGCTGTTTTTT. Protein product: CASSLAWGNTGELFF.

This clonotype was seen a handful of times. The chain joins TRBV20-1 to TRBJ2-1; perhaps TRBD2 as D (5 bases). The CDR3 runs 15 residues. Germline values: CDR1 DFQATT, CDR2 SNEGSKA (reference sequence). Between the trimmed V and J ends, which lost 1 base and 9 bases, there was a span of 19 bases. In DNA form, the CDR3 reads TGCAGTGCTAGAGGAGGTGTTAATAGTGGGAGTGAGCAGTTCTTC. Translated, it gives CSARGGVNSGSEQFF.

V usage is TRBV29-1 and J usage is TRBJ2-7; D gene unclear. Trimming took 7 bases from V and 1 from J, leaving 5 bases between them. The CDR3 consists of 10 residues. CDR1 and CDR2 (germline): SQVTM, ANQGSEA. CDR3 in amino acids: CSALSYEQYF. The CDR3 DNA sequence: TGCAGCGCCCTATCCTACGAGCAGTACTTC.

This clonotype has just a few counts. This chain links TRBV24-1 with TRBJ2-2, with 7 bases aligning to TRBD1. Germline CDR1 KGHDR, CDR2 SFDVKD. The CDR3 has 18 residues. V lost 3 bases and J lost 2; bases outside the gene matches: 11. The CDR3 loop reads CATSDPRRDRVNTGELFF. Here the CDR3 DNA reads TGTGCCACCAGTGATCCACGAAGGGACAGAGTAAACACCGGGGAGCTGTTTTTT.

This clonotype showed up many times. The rearrangement uses TRBV18 and TRBJ2-3; D is uncertain. Germline-derived CDR1 and CDR2 are KGHSH and LQKENI. The CDR3 spans 11 residues. Between the trimmed V and J ends, which lost 3 bases and 5 bases, there was a span of 3 bases. The DNA for the CDR3 is TGTGCCAGCTCACCTAGAGATACGCAGTATTTT. This encodes CASSPRDTQYF.

This clonotype showed up just a few times. This rearrangement joins TRBV27 to TRBJ1-1; weak D call: TRBD1 (6 bases). This CDR3 has 16 residues. V dropped 1 base and J dropped 5 bases, with 17 bases sitting between them. Germline assignment: CDR1 MNHEY and CDR2 SMNVEV (reference sequence). CDR3 loop: CASSLYAGGWGTEAFF. In DNA, the CDR3 is TGTGCCAGCAGTTTATACGCGGGGGGCTGGGGGACTGAAGCTTTCTTT.

The chain recombines TRBV5-8 with TRBJ1-2; D is perhaps TRBD1 (5 bases). Germline V gene lookup returns CDR1 SGHTS and CDR2 YDEGEE. CDR3 size: 14 residues. V lost 0 bases and J lost 8, with 14 bases in between. The CDR3 DNA reads as TGTGCCAGCAGCTTGGGCCAGAGACCAGGGGGCTACACCTTC. This gives the protein CASSLGQRPGGYTF.

The V and J genes are TRBV20-1 and TRBJ2-5; possibly TRBD1 or TRBD2 for D (5 bases each). The CDR3 is 13 residues long. Germline V gene data show CDR1 as DFQATT and CDR2 as SNEGSKA (reference sequence). With 7 bases removed from V and 0 bases from J, the gap between germline ends came to 12 bases. The DNA of the CDR3 is TGCAGTGTTGGCTGGGGGTACCAAGAGACCCAGTACTTC. Translation gives CSVGWGYQETQYF.

This clonotype was recorded a few times. The chain combines TRBV7-2 with TRBJ2-3; no clear D. The CDR3 consists of 13 residues. V shed 6 bases and J shed 4 bases, with 11 bases lying between them. The germline V gene encodes CDR1 SGHTA and CDR2 FQGNSA. The DNA of the CDR3 is TGTGCCAGCAGTGTGACACCGTCAGATACGCAGTATTTT. This sequence encodes CASSVTPSDTQYF.

This clonotype was observed many times. V and J are TRBV29-1 and TRBJ1-5; 12 nucleotides agree with TRBD1. The trim removed 6 bases at V and 5 bases at J, leaving 2 bases unmatched. The CDR3 contains 13 residues. Germline CDR1 and CDR2: SQVTM and ANQGSEA. As DNA, the CDR3 is TGCAGCGTCGGGACAGGGGGCCATCAGCCCCAGCATTTT. It specifies CSVGTGGHQPQHF.